These 22 T cell receptor beta chains were all obtained from the same sample, sequenced in a study of graft-versus-host responses after intestinal transplantation (dated by TCRdb to the early 2020s). The library was prepared using the immunoSEQ multiplex PCR assay. TCRdb carries this immuneACCESS record with in-frame sequences only. Its versions omit some clonotypes, under half of them owing to an unresolved V gene in the studies checked, with the rest unexplained. The sample contains some 130,000 clones, about 93% of them found a single time. The ten largest clonotypes hold around 0.12% of the sample. No antigens are known for them. The time point label, as the study defines it: cells obtained before transplantation from donor or recipient. The starting material was unstimulated CD4+ T cells sorted from spleen or lymph node cells, obtained before intestinal transplant. The receptors stem from a human donor who received an intestinal transplant.

Details on this clone: At one end the junction does not follow the germline gene, possibly because of a read error. This rearrangement joins TRBV5-1 to TRBJ2-3; 7 nucleotides line up with TRBD2. CDR3 length: 16 amino acids. The germline V gene has CDR1 SGHRS and CDR2 YFSETQ. The CDR3 reads CASSRGEAYSTDTRYF. As DNA, the CDR3 is TGCGCCAGCAGCCGGGGGGAAGCGTATAGCACAGATACGCGGTATTTT.

The chain joins TRBV27 to TRBJ2-7; D may be TRBD1 or TRBD2 (7 bases each). The V end was cut by 6 bases, the J end by 2 bases, with 17 bases between. Germline V gives CDR1 MNHEY, CDR2 SMNVEV (reference sequence). The CDR3 runs 15 residues. CDR3 region: CASSHRQGGTYEQYF. DNA of the CDR3: TGTGCCAGCAGCCACCGACAGGGAGGGACCTACGAGCAGTACTTC.

This chain links TRBV5-6 with TRBJ2-7; no definite D call. From germline, CDR1 is SGHDT and CDR2 YYEEEE. V lost 0 bases to trimming and J lost 7 bases, with 14 bases between them. The CDR3 extends over 14 amino acids. CDR3 sequence reads: CASSLVGPGEEQYF. CDR3 DNA: TGTGCCAGCAGCTTGGTAGGACCGGGCGAGGAGCAGTACTTC.

CDR3 sequence reads: CASSAWGPKNIQYF. The CDR3 DNA sequence: TGTGCCAGTAGTGCTTGGGGTCCCAAAAACATTCAGTACTTC. V gene TRBV19 combines with J gene TRBJ2-4; D gene uncertain. Germline V gene lookup returns CDR1 LNHDA and CDR2 SQIVND (reference sequence). The CDR3 totals 14 residues. V was pared by 5 bases and J by 2 bases, with 10 bases between.

V and J are TRBV5-4 and TRBJ1-1; no definite D call. Deletions cut 0 bases from V and 0 bases from J, with 9 bases between. The CDR3 runs 15 residues. Looked up from germline, CDR1 is SGHNT and CDR2 is YYREEE (reference sequence). CDR3 region: CASSLDWSLNTEAFF. The CDR3 nucleotides are TGTGCCAGCAGCTTGGATTGGAGCTTGAACACTGAAGCTTTCTTT.

The chain carries TRBV18 and TRBJ2-2, with a possible D match to TRBD2 (5 bases). Germline-derived CDR1 and CDR2 are KGHSH and LQKENI. Trimming shortened V by 0 bases and J by 1 base, and 9 bases separated the two germline ends. The CDR3 loop spans 16 amino acids. The CDR3 coding sequence is TGTGCCAGCTCACCACCATCCAGCGGGAACACCGGGGAGCTGTTTTTT. Amino acids: CASSPPSSGNTGELFF.

The chain is built from TRBV14 and TRBJ2-7; 7 nucleotides agree with TRBD1. V was pared by 3 bases and J by 6 bases, with 5 bases of the junction left unmatched. Germline CDR1 reads SGHDN; CDR2 reads FVKESK. The CDR3 has 13 residues. The CDR3 protein is CASSHYRGPEQYF. In nucleotides, the CDR3 is TGTGCCAGCAGCCATTACAGGGGCCCCGAGCAGTACTTC.

The chain joins TRBV10-1 to TRBJ2-3; TRBD2 matches at 9 bases. The CDR3 consists of 14 residues. Germline V lookup: CDR1 WNHNN, CDR2 SYGVQD (reference sequence). V was clipped by 2 bases and J by 6 bases; unmatched bases: 3. This CDR3 is CASSELAGRDTQYF. CDR3 DNA sequence: TGCGCCAGCAGTGAGCTAGCGGGAAGGGATACGCAGTATTTT.

This clone was found once. The chain has TRBV5-6 and TRBJ1-2; D gene unclear. V shed 0 bases and J shed 5 bases, with 14 bases lying between them. The CDR3 sequence is 15 residues long. Per the germline V gene, CDR1 is SGHDT and CDR2 is YYEEEE. CDR3 sequence (DNA): TGTGCCAGCAGCTTGGCCAGCCGTCAGTTGTATGGCTACACCTTC. It yields the protein CASSLASRQLYGYTF.

The chain has TRBV7-5 and TRBJ2-7; the table's D call, TRBD2, was not checked against the DNA. TRBV7-5 is a documented pseudogene. The CDR3 extends over 15 amino acids. DNA of the CDR3: TGTGCCAGAAGCTTCCTAGCGGGAGGTCTCTACGAGCAGTACTTC. As protein: CARSFLAGGLYEQYF.

J is TRBJ2-3 and V is TRBV5-1; D gene uncertain. The CDR3 totals 15 residues. Germline CDR1 and CDR2: SGHRS and YFSETQ. The V and J ends lost 4 bases and 0 bases respectively, with 12 bases between them. The CDR3 region is CASSTNSDSTDTQYF. CDR3 nucleotides: TGCGCCAGCAGCACAAACTCGGACAGCACAGATACGCAGTATTTT.

This chain joins TRBV19 and TRBJ1-2; 12 bases align to TRBD1. The CDR3 is 14 residues long. Germline CDR1 LNHDA, CDR2 SQIVND (reference sequence). Unmatched junction bases numbered 5, after V lost 4 bases and J lost 8 bases. DNA of the CDR3: TGTGCCAGTAGTACGGGACAGGGGGCTGACGGCTACACCTTC. Residues: CASSTGQGADGYTF.

The rearrangement joins TRBV5-1 to TRBJ2-7, with D hard to call. The V gene's germline CDR1 is SGHRS and CDR2 YFSETQ. There are 13 residues in the CDR3. Deletions cut 0 bases from V and 3 bases from J, with 7 bases between. For the CDR3, the DNA is TGCGCCAGCAGCTTGGACCTTGTCTACGAGCAGTACTTC. This gives the protein CASSLDLVYEQYF.

This chain connects TRBV5-8 to TRBJ2-1, with 7 nucleotides matching TRBD2. This CDR3 has 15 amino acids. CDR1 and CDR2 from the germline V gene are SGHTS and YDEGEE. The V and J ends lost 2 bases and 6 bases, in that order; junction bases with no gene match: 8. The CDR3 loop is CASSLTGGKGNEQFF. For the CDR3, the DNA is TGTGCCAGCAGCTTAACGGGAGGAAAAGGCAATGAGCAGTTCTTC.

A few counts support this clone. The V and J genes are TRBV7-9 and TRBJ1-4, with unresolved D. This CDR3 comprises 16 residues. In germline, CDR1 is SEHNR, CDR2 FQNEAQ (reference sequence). Trimming shortened V by 3 bases and J by 0 bases, and 11 bases separated the two germline ends. The CDR3 loop is CASSLTPGATNEKLFF. DNA for the CDR3: TGTGCCAGCAGCTTGACACCGGGAGCAACTAATGAAAAACTGTTTTTT.

V is TRBV28 and J is TRBJ2-3; perhaps D is TRBD1 or TRBD2 (5 bases each). The CDR3 is 13 residues long. Germline V gene sequence: CDR1 MDHEN, CDR2 SYDVKM. The germline V and J ends were trimmed by 6 bases and 1 base, with 8 bases remaining between them. The CDR3 sequence: CASRGRGTDTQYF. The CDR3 coding sequence is TGTGCCAGCAGGGGACGGGGCACAGATACGCAGTATTTT.

The chain recombines TRBV2 with TRBJ1-3; no reliable D call. The CDR3 is 14 residues long. Germline V lookup: CDR1 SNHLY, CDR2 FYNNEI. Trimming removed 5 bases at V and 0 bases at J, with 8 bases between. The CDR3 coding sequence is TGTGCCAGCAGTCCAACAAGCTCTGGAAACACCATATATTTT. It codes for CASSPTSSGNTIYF.

The chain has TRBV4-1 and TRBJ2-1; a possible D gene is TRBD2 (5 bases). V gave up 4 bases and J gave up 8 bases, with 18 bases separating them. This CDR3 region has 15 residues. Germline assignment: CDR1 MGHRA and CDR2 YSYEKL. In nucleotides, the CDR3 is TGCGCCAGCAGCCCCTTAGGGCTAGCTTTAGATGAGCAGTTCTTC. Translated, it gives CASSPLGLALDEQFF.

The chain recombines TRBV5-6 with TRBJ2-1, with a weak D call TRBD1 (5 bases). Germline loops: CDR1 SGHDT, CDR2 YYEEEE. V was trimmed by 4 bases and J by 15 bases, leaving 14 bases between them. The CDR3 totals 11 residues. CDR3 DNA sequence: TGTGCCAGCAGCATAGGGGCGGCACGGTTCTTC. It encodes CASSIGAARFF. Supplemented by reference TRBV5-6 and TRBJ2-1, the full variable domain reads DAGVTQSPTHLIKTRGQQVTLRCSPKSGHDTVSWYQQALGQGPQFIFQYYEEEERQRGNFPDRFSGHQFPNYSSELNVNALLLGDSALYLCASSIGAARFFGPGTRLTVL.

V usage is TRBV6-5 and J usage is TRBJ2-7; 11 positions agree with TRBD1. The CDR3 is made up of 15 amino acids. CDR1 is MNHEY and CDR2 is SVGAGI in the germline V gene. Germline trimming cut 1 base from V and 3 bases from J; bases unmatched to any gene: 2. In DNA form, the CDR3 reads TGTGCCAGCAGTTACTGGACAGGGGGCTTCTACGAGCAGTACTTC. Protein: CASSYWTGGFYEQYF.

The chain recombines TRBV21-1 with TRBJ2-2. TRBV21-1 is a listed pseudogene. This CDR3 region has 14 residues. Written as DNA, the CDR3 is TGTGCCAGCAGCCGCCTAAGGGACACCGGGGAGCTGTTTTTT. Translation: CASSRLRDTGELFF.

The rearrangement joins TRBV25-1 to TRBJ2-1, with TRBD1 matching over 12 bases. The CDR3 has 14 amino acids. Trimming removed 4 bases from V and 11 bases from J; junction bases left unmatched: 6. Germline CDR1 and CDR2: MGHDK and SYGVNS. The DNA for the CDR3 is TGTGCCAGCAGTGTAACGGGACAGGGGGCAAAGCAGTTCTTC. Translation: CASSVTGQGAKQFF.